What follows describes a single TCR beta chain. Its antigen remains unknown. This entry is derived from a study of cytomegalovirus exposure and HLA in healthy donors. General study findings and limits: Later analysis suggested most CMV-associated TCR beta chains were HLA-restricted. When a later analysis was performed, an Asian-associated ancestry cluster reportedly had fewer N-insertions than the roughly 700-donor mean.

PCR amplification relied on 60 Vbeta primers (plus 13 Jbeta primers). Assay: immunoSEQ multiplex PCR; the TCRdb copy retains only in-frame clones and omits some. This table holds roughly 200,000 clones, 65% to 90% found once. Trimming took off 0 bases at V and 6 bases at J, with 6 bases between the two ends. The CDR3 loop spans 12 amino acids. Germline CDR1 reads MRHNA; CDR2 reads SNTAGT. What was sequenced was PBMCs. The gene calls are TRBV6-4 and TRBJ2-7; TRBD2 might be the D (6 bases). The sequence was obtained from a woman aged 45-60 years in good health and CMV-seronegative. The CDR3 loop is CASSDSGGEQYF. CDR3 coding DNA: TGTGCCAGCAGTGACTCGGGGGGCGAGCAGTACTTC.